One sample yielded the 12 T cell receptor beta chains listed below, sequenced in a study of T cell clonality in common variable immunodeficiency. Notes on the study in general: Fewer deletions and N-nucleotide insertions were reportedly seen in common variable immunodeficiency TCR beta sequences.

Libraries were prepared by immunoSEQ multiplex PCR; TCRdb keeps only in-frame clonotypes and omits some of them. Listed for the sample are 25,000 to 30,000 clones, none seen a single time. These receptors' targets are unknown. The sample consisted of peripheral blood mononuclear cells. Every receptor here comes from a human donor with common variable immunodeficiency.

This clone came up many times. The read terminates 3 residues ahead of where the CDR3 ends, so the germline J gene completes it. The chain joins TRBV6-1 to TRBJ1-2; D possibly corresponds to TRBD1 (5 bases). The length of the CDR3 is 14 residues. Germline-derived CDR1 and CDR2 are MNHNS and SASEGT. Trimming stripped 1 base from V and 3 bases from J, with 9 bases between. The CDR3 DNA, read in part, is TGTGCCAGCAGTGAAGTTAGGGGTGACTATGGC. Amino acid sequence: CASSEVRGDYG. From start to end, the CDR3 is CASSEVRGDYGYTF.

Regarding this clone: Read data end 3 residues before the CDR3 end; the end is taken from the germline J gene. The rearrangement links TRBV5-6 to TRBJ1-6; 7 bases fit TRBD1. Losses at the gene ends were 4 bases for V and 7 bases for J; bases not matched to a gene: 2. CDR1 is SGHDT, CDR2 YYEEEE, per germline. The CDR3 contains 13 residues. The CDR3 loop reads CASSTDRNSPLHF. CDR3 DNA, as far as it was read: TGTGCCAGCAGCACGGACAGGAATTCACCC.

This clone was found many times. The read terminates 3 residues ahead of where the CDR3 ends, so the germline J gene completes it. V usage is TRBV7-8 and J usage is TRBJ1-2, with 8 bases fitting TRBD1. This CDR3 has 14 amino acids. Trimming took 4 bases from V and 7 from J; bases not matched to a gene: 8. Germline lookup yields CDR1 SGHVS and CDR2 FQNEAQ. This CDR3 is CASSSQTGDGGYTF. The CDR3 bases that were read are TGTGCCAGCAGCTCGCAGACAGGGGACGGTGGC.

This clone has a handful of counts. The read falls 3 residues short of the CDR3 end, and the missing part is taken from the germline J gene. The chain recombines TRBV7-9 with TRBJ1-2; 8 bases align to TRBD1. Germline-derived CDR1 and CDR2 are SEHNR and FQNEAQ (reference sequence). The CDR3 is made up of 13 amino acids. CDR3 protein: CASSLLQGDGYTF. The sequenced CDR3 bases are TGTGCCAGCAGTTTGTTACAGGGGGACGGC.

On this clone itself: From the germline J gene comes the end of the CDR3, since the read stops 3 residues before it. The chain uses TRBV6-1 and TRBJ2-7; D is possibly TRBD2 (6 bases). Germline V gene data show CDR1 as MNHNS and CDR2 as SASEGT. The CDR3 runs to 15 residues. Trimming shortened V by 0 bases and J by 2 bases, and 11 bases separated the two germline ends. CDR3 region: CASSEASGLPYEQYF. The DNA read from the CDR3 is TGTGCCAGCAGTGAAGCGAGCGGGTTGCCCTACGAG.

This clone was found a few times. The sequenced fragment ends 3 residues before the CDR3 boundary, so the rest is inferred from the germline J gene. The chain joins TRBV29-1 to TRBJ1-2; the D gene is possibly TRBD1 (6 bases). V was pared by 6 bases and J by 6 bases, with 17 bases between. The CDR3 runs to 13 residues. Germline V gives CDR1 SQVTM, CDR2 ANQGSEA. Incomplete CDR3 DNA: TGCAGCGTCCTCCTGGCGGGGGGCCATGGC. It is translated as CSVLLAGGHG. In full, the CDR3 reads CSVLLAGGHGYTF.

This clone has at least ten counts. The read halts 3 residues ahead of the CDR3 end, with the missing end drawn from the germline J gene. V gene TRBV5-5 combines with J gene TRBJ1-2, with 9 bases that match TRBD1. Per germline, CDR1 SGHKS and CDR2 YYEKEE (reference sequence). The junction had 12 bases not matched to a gene; V was cut back by 7 bases and J by 5 bases. CDR3 size: 15 residues. The covered CDR3 bases are TGTGCCAGCGGTACAGGGGGCTTCTCAATGTATGGC. Encoded protein: CASGTGGFSMYG. The entire CDR3 protein is CASGTGGFSMYGYTF. The full variable domain, in which reference TRBV5-5 and TRBJ1-2 provide the parts outside the CDR3, is DAGVTQSPTHLIKTRGQQVTLRCSPISGHKSVSWYQQVLGQGPQFIFQYYEKEERGRGNFPDRFSARQFPNYSSELNVNALLLGDSALYLCASGTGGFSMYGYTFGSGTRLTVV.

Ten or more counts support this clone. Coverage ceases 3 residues before the CDR3 finishes, and the germline J gene fills in the end. V is TRBV20-1 and J is TRBJ1-1; the match to TRBD1 covers 8 bases. The V and J ends lost 4 bases and 1 base, in that order; junction bases with no gene match: 8. This CDR3 spans 15 amino acids. Germline-derived CDR1 and CDR2 are DFQATT and SNEGSKA (reference sequence). CDR3 sequence reads: CSATGGAGGNTEAFF. The part of the CDR3 DNA that was read is TGCAGTGCTACAGGGGGCGCGGGCGGGAACACTGAA.

This clone has more than one count but fewer than ten. The CDR3 end is not reached by the read, which stops 3 residues before it; the germline J gene fills it in. The chain has TRBV20-1 and TRBJ2-3; D not certain. V was clipped by 5 bases and J by 3 bases, with 12 bases between them. The germline gives CDR1 DFQATT, CDR2 SNEGSKA (reference sequence). CDR3 length: 13 residues. The CDR3 protein is CSASRRRTDTQYF. The part of the CDR3 DNA that was read is TGCAGTGCTTCACGACGGCGGACAGATACG.

This clone was recorded at least ten times. Read coverage stops 3 residues before the CDR3 terminus; the germline J gene supplies the remainder. This chain connects TRBV5-1 to TRBJ2-2, with TRBD1 matching over 7 bases. With V trimmed by 0 bases and J by 0 bases, 5 bases remained unmatched. The CDR3 runs 17 residues. Germline V CDR1 and CDR2: SGHRS, YFSETQ. The CDR3 spells CASSLVPQGANTGELFF. The CDR3 bases that were read are TGCGCCAGCAGCTTGGTTCCCCAGGGGGCGAACACCGGGGAG.

This clone was detected a few times. The read ends 3 residues before the CDR3 terminus; that terminus is restored from the germline J gene. The gene calls are TRBV19 and TRBJ1-2; 8 bases map to TRBD1. The CDR3 contains 15 residues. The V segment lost 8 bases and the J segment 6 bases; nucleotides outside the gene matches: 14. CDR1 is LNHDA, CDR2 SQIVND, per germline (reference sequence). The part of the CDR3 DNA that was read is TGTGCCAGTTATCGGGGAGGGACAGGAGGACATGGC. It yields the protein CASYRGGTGGHG. The whole CDR3 reads CASYRGGTGGHGYTF.

This clone was seen many times. CDR3 DNA, as far as it was read: TGTGCCAGCTCACAATTGAGCGGGACAGTTAATGAAAAA. It encodes CASSQLSGTVNEK. The full CDR3 protein reads CASSQLSGTVNEKLFF. This rearrangement joins TRBV18 to TRBJ1-4; 7 bases are shared with TRBD1. Coverage ceases 3 residues before the CDR3 finishes, and the germline J gene fills in the end. Losses at the gene ends were 4 bases for V and 4 bases for J; bases not matched to a gene: 9. Germline CDR1 is KGHSH and CDR2 is LQKENI. The length of the CDR3 is 16 residues.